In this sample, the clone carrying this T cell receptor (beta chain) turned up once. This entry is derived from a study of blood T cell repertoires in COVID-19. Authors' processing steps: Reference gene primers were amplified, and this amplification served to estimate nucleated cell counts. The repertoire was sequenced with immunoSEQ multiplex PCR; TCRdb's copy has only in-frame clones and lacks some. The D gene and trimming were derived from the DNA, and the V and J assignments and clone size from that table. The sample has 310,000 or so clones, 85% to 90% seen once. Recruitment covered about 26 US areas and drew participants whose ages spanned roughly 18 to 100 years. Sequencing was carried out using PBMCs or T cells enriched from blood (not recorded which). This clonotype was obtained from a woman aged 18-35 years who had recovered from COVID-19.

CDR3 sequence reads: CASKSWTGDNQPQHF. The CDR3 DNA is TGTGCCAGCAAAAGTTGGACAGGGGATAATCAGCCCCAGCATTTT. The rearrangement links TRBV27 to TRBJ1-5; the match to TRBD1 covers 9 bases. This CDR3 has 15 amino acids. Trimming cost V 7 bases and J 4 bases; bases outside gene matches: 8. Germline V gene data show CDR1 as MNHEY and CDR2 as SMNVEV (reference sequence).